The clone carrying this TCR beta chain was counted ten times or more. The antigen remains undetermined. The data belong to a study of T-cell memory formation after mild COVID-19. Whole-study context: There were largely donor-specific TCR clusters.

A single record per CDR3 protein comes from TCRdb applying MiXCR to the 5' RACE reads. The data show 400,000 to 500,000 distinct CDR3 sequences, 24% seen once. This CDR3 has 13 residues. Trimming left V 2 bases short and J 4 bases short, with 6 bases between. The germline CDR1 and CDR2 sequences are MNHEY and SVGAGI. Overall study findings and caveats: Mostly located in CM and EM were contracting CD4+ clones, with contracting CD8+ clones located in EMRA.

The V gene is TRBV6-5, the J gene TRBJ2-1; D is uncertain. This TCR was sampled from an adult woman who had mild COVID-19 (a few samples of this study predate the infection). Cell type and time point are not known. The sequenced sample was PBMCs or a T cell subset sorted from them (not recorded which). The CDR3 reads CASSYDGYNEQFF. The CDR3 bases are TGTGCCAGCAGTTACGACGGGTACAATGAGCAGTTCTTC.